Shown below are 10 T cell receptor beta chains from a single sample sequenced in a study of cytomegalovirus exposure and HLA in healthy donors. Researchers ran the PCR with 60 Vbeta and 13 Jbeta primers. Using immunoSEQ multiplex PCR, the repertoire was profiled, and TCRdb retains in-frame clones only, with some absent. The profile shows some 180,000 clones, approximately 80% of them singletons. The specimen sequenced was PBMCs. The source is a woman in her 30s in good health and CMV-seronegative.

V gene TRBV15 combines with J gene TRBJ1-4; D not certain. V was cut by 5 bases and J by 7 bases, with 20 bases left in between. The CDR3 is 16 amino acids. Looked up from germline, CDR1 is LNHNV and CDR2 is YYDKDF (reference sequence). Written as DNA, the CDR3 is TGTGCCACCAGCCCCGAGACCGGGGTAGGGAGTGAAAAACTGTTTTTT. The encoded protein is CATSPETGVGSEKLFF.

The rearrangement uses TRBV19 and TRBJ2-7, with 10 bases matching TRBD2. CDR3 length: 16 residues. Germline CDR1 LNHDA, CDR2 SQIVND (reference sequence). Trimming removed 4 bases from V and 3 bases from J; junction bases left unmatched: 9. This chain's CDR3 is CASSTSRTSGIYEQYF. The CDR3 DNA sequence: TGTGCCAGTAGTACCTCCAGGACTAGCGGAATCTACGAGCAGTACTTC.

A few counts support this clone. CDR3 in DNA: TGCGCCAGCAGCTTGGCGCCAGCAGGGCACTCTGGAAACACCATATATTTT. Protein sequence: CASSLAPAGHSGNTIYF. The chain employs TRBV5-1 and TRBJ1-3; D is possibly TRBD1 (5 bases). CDR3 size: 17 residues. Deletions cut 0 bases from V and 0 bases from J, with 13 bases between. In germline, CDR1 is SGHRS, CDR2 YFSETQ.

The rearrangement links TRBV27 to TRBJ1-2; the match to TRBD1 covers 7 bases. Trimming at V came to 5 bases and at J to 6 bases, leaving 12 bases not matched to a gene. The CDR3 spans 15 residues. Germline V gene lookup returns CDR1 MNHEY and CDR2 SMNVEV (reference sequence). Here the CDR3 DNA reads TGTGCCAGCAGTGACCTAGAGACAGGGAGGAATGGCTACACCTTC. Translation: CASSDLETGRNGYTF.

This rearrangement joins TRBV10-2 to TRBJ1-6; possible D gene TRBD1, 6 bases. Trimming removed 4 bases from V and 7 bases from J, with 14 bases in between. Germline V lookup: CDR1 WSHSY, CDR2 SAAADI. The CDR3 covers 15 residues. CDR3 loop: CASSGQGNPNSPLHF. The CDR3 DNA is TGCGCCAGCAGTGGTCAGGGGAACCCAAATTCACCCCTCCACTTT.

There are a few counts of this clone. The chain uses TRBV30 and TRBJ2-7, with D possibly TRBD2 on 6 matching bases. The V and J ends lost 0 bases and 6 bases respectively, with 15 bases between them. The CDR3 totals 14 residues. The V gene's germline CDR1 is GTSNPN and CDR2 SVGIG (reference sequence). DNA for the CDR3: TGTGCCTGGAGTGTTGGCGGGGATCTACGCGAGCAGTACTTC. It codes for CAWSVGGDLREQYF.

The chain employs TRBV4-2 and TRBJ2-3, with 7 bases fitting TRBD2. J was trimmed by 2 bases and V by 0 bases; bases with no gene match: 14. CDR3 length: 19 residues. The V gene's germline CDR1 is LGHNA and CDR2 YNFKEQ. CDR3 coding DNA: TGTGCCAGCAGCCAAGATATTCGCGGGAGACCCTCCAACACAGATACGCAGTATTTT. Amino acids: CASSQDIRGRPSNTDTQYF.

The rearrangement links TRBV4-2 to TRBJ2-7; possible D gene TRBD1, 6 bases. V was shortened by 2 bases and J by 3 bases, with 14 bases between the two germline ends. The CDR3 contains 15 residues. Germline-derived CDR1 and CDR2 are LGHNA and YNFKEQ. CDR3 protein: CASSQQTGTDYEQYF. The DNA of the CDR3 is TGTGCCAGCAGCCAACAAACAGGGACCGACTACGAGCAGTACTTC.

This clone was counted only a few times. The chain couples TRBV6-4 to TRBJ1-1, with 7 bases matching TRBD1. In germline, CDR1 is MRHNA, CDR2 SNTAGT. The CDR3 covers 15 residues. With 6 bases clipped from V and 5 bases from J, the junction kept 12 bases outside the gene matches. Here the CDR3 reads CASSEGTGVRTEAFF. CDR3 DNA: TGTGCCAGCAGCGAGGGAACAGGGGTTAGGACTGAAGCTTTCTTT.

This clone was seen a few times. The DNA of the CDR3 is TGTGCCAGCAGGGGAGGGACAGGGGGCACCTACGAGCAGTACTTC. As protein: CASRGGTGGTYEQYF. The V gene is TRBV2, the J gene TRBJ2-7; 12 bases line up with TRBD1. With 6 bases clipped from V and 2 bases from J, the junction kept 5 bases outside the gene matches. Germline lookup yields CDR1 SNHLY and CDR2 FYNNEI. The CDR3 extends over 15 amino acids.